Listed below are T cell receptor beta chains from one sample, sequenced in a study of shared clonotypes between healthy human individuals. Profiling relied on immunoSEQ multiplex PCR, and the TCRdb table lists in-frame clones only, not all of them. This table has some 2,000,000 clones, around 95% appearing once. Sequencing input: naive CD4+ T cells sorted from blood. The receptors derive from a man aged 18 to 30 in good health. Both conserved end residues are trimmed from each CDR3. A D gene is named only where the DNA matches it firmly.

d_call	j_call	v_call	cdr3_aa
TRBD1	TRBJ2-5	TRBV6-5	ASSPGPGGTQY
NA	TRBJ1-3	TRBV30	AWRSQLSGNTIY
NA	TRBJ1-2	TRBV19	ASSMLGRINYGYT
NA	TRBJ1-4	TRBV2	ASREQEKLF
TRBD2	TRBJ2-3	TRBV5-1	ASSWGGLGGDTQY
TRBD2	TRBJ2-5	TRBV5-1	ASSLEGAGRETQY
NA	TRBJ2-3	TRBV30	AWRGSGDTQY
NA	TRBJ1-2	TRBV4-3	ASSQAGSYGYT
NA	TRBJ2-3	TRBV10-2	ASYRGSGTDTQY
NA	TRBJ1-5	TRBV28	ASRGFAQPQH
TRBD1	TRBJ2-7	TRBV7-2	ASSLDGTGLYEQY
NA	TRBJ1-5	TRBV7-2	ASSRDNQPQH
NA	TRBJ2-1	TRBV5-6	ASSLRAWVPYNEQF
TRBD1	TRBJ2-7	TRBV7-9	ASRRTGESGEQY
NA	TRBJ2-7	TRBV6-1	ASSEEATGTTYEQY
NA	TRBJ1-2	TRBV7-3	ASSLEPGRAGYT
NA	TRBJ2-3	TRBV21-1	ASSKRGGPLDTQY
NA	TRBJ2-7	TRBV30	AWIDRPAGYEQY
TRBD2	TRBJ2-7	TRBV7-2	ASSFGGRVSEQY
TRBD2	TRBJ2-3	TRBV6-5	ASSYRREHGTDTQY
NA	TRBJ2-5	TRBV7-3	ASSPRPGARETQY
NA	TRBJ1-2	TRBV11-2	ASSLAGAEGYGYT